These T cell receptor beta chains were read from a single sample in a study of OX40 agonist ivuxolimab in advanced cancers. Produced via immunoSEQ multiplex PCR; TCRdb's table is partial and in-frame only. The sample has almost 85,000 clones, nearly 95% seen once. Sample: CD4+ or CD8+ T cells sorted from blood, taken in a trial of the OX40 agonist ivuxolimab. The receptors stem from an adult with an advanced solid tumor such as melanoma, head and neck, liver or kidney cancer. Each CDR3 is given with its conserved first and last residue. The D gene is left open where the match is weak. A clone size is listed for some rows: how often the clone was seen (once, few, many), or a class if it is expanded.

.,TRBV27,TRBJ1-2,TRBD1,CASSSPGRGDYGYTF,TGTGCCAGCAGCTCCCCGGGCAGGGGGGACTATGGCTACACCTTC
.,TRBV29-1,TRBJ1-2,.,CSDEGDYGYTF,TGCAGCGATGAGGGCGACTATGGCTACACCTTC
.,TRBV7-6,TRBJ2-2,.,CASSSPNTGELFF,TGTGCCAGCAGCTCACCGAACACCGGGGAGCTGTTTTTT
once,TRBV7-2,TRBJ2-7,TRBD2,CASSFGLAATYEQYF,TGTGCCAGCAGCTTCGGACTAGCGGCTACCTACGAGCAGTACTTC
.,TRBV7-8,TRBJ1-3,.,CASGPGRSSGNTIYF,TGTGCCAGCGGCCCGGGACGTTCGAGTGGAAACACCATATATTTT
.,TRBV12-5,TRBJ2-2,.,CASGLVPGFGDTGELFF,TGTGCTAGTGGTTTGGTTCCTGGGTTTGGGGACACCGGGGAGCTGTTTTTT
.,TRBV28,TRBJ1-2,.,CASSLMAETVDGYTF,TGTGCCAGCAGTTTAATGGCGGAGACGGTCGATGGCTACACCTTC
.,TRBV12-5,TRBJ2-7,TRBD2,CASGPSTSALYEQYF,TGTGCTAGTGGACCCTCGACTAGCGCGCTCTACGAGCAGTACTTC
.,TRBV5-5,TRBJ2-1,.,CASTNSLARGAYNEQFF,TGTGCCAGCACCAATTCTCTCGCCAGGGGGGCCTACAATGAGCAGTTCTTC
.,TRBV10-2,TRBJ2-1,.,CASSVNEQFF,TGCGCCAGCAGTGTCAATGAGCAGTTCTTC
.,TRBV27,TRBJ2-2,TRBD2,CASRRGTSASELFF,TGTGCCAGCAGGAGAGGGACTAGCGCAAGTGAGCTGTTTTTT
.,TRBV27,TRBJ2-7,TRBD2,CASSLLTGRSYEQYF,TGTGCCAGCAGTTTATTGACCGGGAGGAGCTACGAGCAGTACTTC
once,TRBV7-8,TRBJ2-4,.,CASSSRTENIQYF,TGTGCCAGCAGCTCCCGGACAGAAAACATTCAGTACTTC
.,TRBV29-1,TRBJ2-5,.,CSVEGPDAEGWEETQYF,TGCAGCGTTGAAGGGCCCGACGCAGAAGGGTGGGAAGAGACCCAGTACTTC
.,TRBV27,TRBJ2-5,.,CASSWKEPQETQYF,TGTGCCAGCAGTTGGAAAGAGCCCCAAGAGACCCAGTACTTC
.,TRBV5-4,TRBJ2-7,.,CASSLNRGYEQYF,TGTGCCAGCAGCTTGAACCGGGGTTACGAGCAGTACTTC
.,TRBV7-2,TRBJ2-7,.,CASSFGPIAKPYEQYF,TGTGCCAGCAGCTTTGGACCCATAGCTAAACCCTACGAGCAGTACTTC
.,TRBV12-5,TRBJ2-7,TRBD2,CASGLVPWLAGEEQYF,TGTGCTAGTGGTTTGGTACCATGGCTAGCGGGAGAGGAGCAGTACTTC
.,TRBV4-3,TRBJ2-7,TRBD1,CASSQATGIPYEQYF,TGCGCCAGCAGCCAAGCGACAGGGATCCCCTACGAGCAGTACTTC
.,TRBV7-9,TRBJ2-7,.,CASSPRGAGAYEQYF,TGTGCCAGCAGCCCCCGGGGAGCGGGCGCCTACGAGCAGTACTTC
.,TRBV7-2,TRBJ2-2,.,CASSIPGELFF,TGTGCCAGCAGCATCCCCGGGGAGCTGTTTTTT
.,TRBV15,TRBJ1-5,.,CATLEATGNQPQHF,TGTGCCACCCTAGAGGCGACCGGCAATCAGCCCCAGCATTTT
.,TRBV19,TRBJ2-7,.,CASTPPGTEVYEQYF,TGTGCCAGTACCCCGCCGGGGACGGAGGTCTACGAGCAGTACTTC
.,TRBV19,TRBJ2-5,TRBD2,CASSPRHFGGGPLGQETQYF,TGTGCCAGTAGTCCCCGACATTTTGGGGGAGGGCCGCTGGGCCAAGAGACCCAGTACTTC
.,TRBV7-3,TRBJ2-3,.,CASSLTGAGTDTQYF,TGTGCCAGCAGCTTAACGGGGGCTGGCACAGATACGCAGTATTTT
.,TRBV7-9,TRBJ1-3,.,CAIPWGNTIYF,TGTGCCATCCCTTGGGGAAACACCATATATTTT
.,TRBV7-9,TRBJ2-3,.,CASSSPLIKGHSTDTQYF,TGTGCCAGCAGCTCCCCCCTAATAAAGGGGCACAGCACAGATACGCAGTATTTT
once,TRBV4-2,TRBJ2-2,.,CASSRLTGNTGELFF,TGTGCCAGCAGCCGACTGACAGGAAACACCGGGGAGCTGTTTTTT
.,TRBV13,TRBJ1-1,.,CASSAGTPEAFF,TGTGCCAGCAGCGCAGGGACCCCTGAAGCTTTCTTT
.,TRBV4-3,TRBJ1-6,TRBD1,CASSPSDRGNSPLHF,TGCGCCAGCAGCCCCTCGGACAGGGGGAATTCACCCCTCCACTTT
.,TRBV4-3,TRBJ2-3,.,CASSQAMKEVPDTQYF,TGCGCCAGCAGCCAAGCGATGAAGGAAGTTCCAGATACGCAGTATTTT
.,TRBV6-5,TRBJ2-1,.,CASSYGGNEQFF,TGTGCCAGCAGTTACGGGGGCAATGAGCAGTTCTTC
once,TRBV19,TRBJ1-1,.,CASIQGGTEAFF,TGTGCCAGTATACAGGGAGGGACTGAAGCTTTCTTT
once,TRBV15,TRBJ1-2,.,CATSGQGNRYGYTF,TGTGCCACCAGCGGGCAGGGGAATCGCTATGGCTACACCTTC
.,TRBV5-4,TRBJ1-2,.,CASSLGGGGYTF,TGTGCCAGCAGCTTAGGGGGTGGTGGCTACACCTTC
.,TRBV6-5,TRBJ1-2,TRBD1,CASSPPGTGLGYTF,TGTGCCAGCAGTCCCCCAGGGACAGGGCTCGGCTACACCTTC
few,TRBV18,TRBJ2-1,.,CASSPPFDSEIHGSPYNEQFF,TGTGCCAGCTCACCACCATTTGATTCCGAAATTCACGGGAGTCCCTACAATGAGCAGTTCTTC
.,TRBV28,TRBJ2-7,.,CASSFGTDRPPPYEQYF,TGTGCCAGCAGTTTCGGCACAGACCGGCCGCCCCCCTACGAGCAGTACTTC
.,TRBV13,TRBJ2-7,.,CASSFSGAAYYEQYF,TGTGCCAGCAGCTTTTCGGGTGCCGCCTACTACGAGCAGTACTTC
.,TRBV21-1,TRBJ2-5,.,CASSKGAEETQYF,TGTGCCAGCAGCAAAGGAGCGGAAGAGACCCAGTACTTC
once,TRBV11-1,TRBJ2-7,.,CASSLRSLFYEQYF,TGTGCCAGCAGCTTAAGGAGCCTCTTCTACGAGCAGTACTTC
.,TRBV7-8,TRBJ2-7,.,CASSLAGQGYEQYF,TGTGCCAGCAGCTTAGCAGGGCAGGGGTACGAGCAGTACTTC
.,TRBV7-9,TRBJ2-7,TRBD1,CASSSGQGARYEQYF,TGTGCCAGCAGCTCGGGACAGGGGGCAAGGTACGAGCAGTACTTC
.,TRBV11-2,TRBJ2-3,.,CASSPHGSAGDTQYF,TGTGCCAGCAGCCCCCACGGGAGCGCGGGAGATACGCAGTATTTT
.,TRBV9,TRBJ2-7,TRBD1,CASSVGQGLSYEQYF,TGTGCCAGCAGCGTAGGACAGGGGCTCTCCTACGAGCAGTACTTC
.,TRBV15,TRBJ2-5,.,CATSPDFNDETQYF,TGTGCCACCAGCCCGGACTTTAACGATGAGACCCAGTACTTC
.,TRBV7-9,TRBJ2-1,.,CASSFRGAQFF,TGTGCCAGCAGCTTCCGGGGTGCCCAGTTCTTC
.,TRBV30,TRBJ2-7,TRBD1,CAWSDPGQGYFEQYF,TGTGCCTGGAGTGATCCGGGACAGGGCTATTTCGAGCAGTACTTC
few,TRBV29-1,TRBJ1-1,TRBD1,CSVSFGTGGTEAFF,TGCAGCGTTTCTTTTGGGACAGGGGGGACTGAAGCTTTCTTT